This TCR beta chain was obtained from a study of OX40 agonist ivuxolimab in advanced cancers. Details on this clone: What it binds is unknown.

The data were produced by immunoSEQ multiplex PCR, yet TCRdb's version contains in-frame clones alone and is incomplete. The profile covers more than 75,000 clones, with roughly 84% appearing a single time and around 1.1% taken by the ten largest. Germline-derived CDR1 and CDR2 are SGHTS and YDEGEE. The junction had 7 bases not matched to a gene; V was cut back by 4 bases and J by 0 bases. The CDR3 consists of 15 residues. Study observations and caveats: Both CD4+ and CD8+ T cell populations in blood had undergone clonal expansion by week 6 at 0.1 to 3.0 mg/kg.

V usage is TRBV5-8 and J usage is TRBJ2-7; 7 bases map to TRBD1. This clonotype originated in an adult with an advanced solid tumor such as melanoma, head and neck, liver or kidney cancer. This specimen consisted of CD4+ or CD8+ T cells sorted from blood, obtained in a trial of the OX40 agonist ivuxolimab. The CDR3 DNA follows: TGTGCCAGCAGCCGATCCCGGGACAGCTCCTACGAGCAGTACTTC. Protein sequence: CASSRSRDSSYEQYF.